This T cell receptor (beta chain) was recovered during a study of tumor-infiltrating lymphocytes in primary liver carcinoma. The researchers produced TCR beta cDNA from around 500 ng total RNA with a constant-region primer. Three nested multiplex PCR rounds of slightly modified ARM-PCR generated TCR beta libraries. Each of the first two PCR rounds ran approximately 10 cycles with TRBV1-TRBV30 forward and C-beta reverse primers. Via MiXCR, TCRdb re-called the multiplex PCR reads, giving one row per CDR3 protein. The sample lists approximately 120,000 distinct CDR3 sequences, 64% occurring once. This clonotype was seen repeatedly, ten times or more. Its matching antigen is unknown. Findings and limits, study-wide: Among top clones, only about 7-24% appeared in all five tumor regions. Lower overlap was observed for tumor-adjacent and tumor-blood pairs relative to tumor region pairs.

This CDR3 spans 14 amino acids. V was shortened by 1 base and J by 1 base, with 7 bases between the two germline ends. Germline V gene lookup returns CDR1 MNHNS and CDR2 SASEGT. Unsorted bulk tissue of roughly 19-30 mg yielded co-extracted RNA and DNA. This TCR derives from a woman between 55 and 75 years old with primary liver carcinoma and hepatitis B virus infection. The chain has TRBV6-1 and TRBJ1-2; D not certain. What was sequenced was liver tumor tissue from sampling region 3. The subset here: tumor region T3, left-lateral pole. The CDR3 loop is CASSEDRLNYGYTF. Here the CDR3 DNA reads TGTGCCAGCAGTGAAGACAGACTTAACTATGGCTACACCTTC.